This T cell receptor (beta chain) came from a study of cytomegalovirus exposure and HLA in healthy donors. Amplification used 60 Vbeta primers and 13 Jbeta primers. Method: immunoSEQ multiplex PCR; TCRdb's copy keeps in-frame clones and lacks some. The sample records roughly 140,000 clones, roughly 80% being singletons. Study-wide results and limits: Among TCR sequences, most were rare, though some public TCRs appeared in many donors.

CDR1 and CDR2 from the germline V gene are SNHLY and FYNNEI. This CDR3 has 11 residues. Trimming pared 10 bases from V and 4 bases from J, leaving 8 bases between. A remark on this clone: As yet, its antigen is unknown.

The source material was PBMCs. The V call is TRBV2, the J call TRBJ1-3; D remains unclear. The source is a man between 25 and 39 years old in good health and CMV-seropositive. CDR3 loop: CAIQTGNTIYF. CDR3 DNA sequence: TGTGCCATCCAGACAGGAAACACCATATATTTT. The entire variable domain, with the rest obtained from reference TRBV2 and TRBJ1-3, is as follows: EPEVTQTPSHQVTQMGQEVILRCVPISNHLYFYWYRQILGQKVEFLVSFYNNEISEKSEIFDDQFSVERPDGSNFTLKIRSTKLEDSAMYFCAIQTGNTIYFGEGSWLTVV.